This T cell receptor beta chain came from a study of Graves' ophthalmopathy and Graves' hyperthyroidism. Amplification from RNA transcripts yielded the TCR beta CDR3 regions. The authors performed first-round RT-PCR with HTBI primers and then a second-round multiplex PCR. TCRdb re-called the multiplex PCR reads through MiXCR, storing one row per CDR3 protein. The table lists 40,000 to 50,000 distinct CDR3 sequences, 40% to 65% of them singletons. The CDR3 covers 15 residues. CDR1 SEHNR and CDR2 FQNEAQ come from the germline V gene (reference sequence). Unmatched junction bases numbered 10, after V lost 5 bases and J lost 4 bases. This clonotype has ten or more counts.

This sequence originates from an adult man with Graves' ophthalmopathy. Sequencing was carried out using peripheral blood. The V and J genes are TRBV7-9 and TRBJ1-2, with TRBD1 matching 7 bases. CDR3 nucleotides: TGTGCCAGCAGCGTAGGCCGGGACAGCCCCTATGGCTACACCTTC. Amino acid sequence: CASSVGRDSPYGYTF.